This TCR beta chain was sequenced for a study of cytomegalovirus exposure and HLA in healthy donors (dated by TCRdb to 2016 to 2017). Turning to the overall study: An earlier analysis of several hundred of the donors reported 250 to 350 Gb of sequence data and 117 million unique TCR beta sequences from roughly 200 million T cells. A later analysis re-analyzed previously published TCR beta repertoires from roughly 600 donors and added high-resolution HLA genotyping to study TCR occurrence patterns. The study aimed to test whether cataloging public T cell receptors could reveal signatures of past pathogen exposure. Rather than drawing on any new phenotypic data, the later analysis identified candidate immune exposures from TCR beta sequences and the way those sequences occurred across donors. Typing coverage differed by locus: A, B, C, DRB1 and DQB1 were typed in roughly 629-630 donors, DQA1 in 522, DPA1 in around 600, and DPB1 in 450 to 490. Both class I and class II loci were covered by HLA typing, at four-digit resolution. The genetic ancestry cluster associated with self-reported Caucasian donors included roughly four fifths of the roughly 390 genotyped donors. Every discovery cohort repertoire had been produced on one sequencing platform. Using immunosequencing, the study profiled T cell repertoires from 640 or so subjects and related those repertoires to cytomegalovirus serostatus. Four or five DR-DQ haplotypes were handled as single units for association and clustering because linkage in the cohort was strong. Approximately 300 gigabases of sequencing data and roughly 81 million unique TCR sequences made up an early release that covered approximately 620 HLA-typed donors. Among 300 to 450 genotyped donors of the cohort, an average of roughly 240,000 unique TCR beta nucleotide sequences were sequenced per donor, roughly 20% of them non-productive. Donor age, sex, ethnicity and CMV serostatus were compiled alongside the repertoire data. An earlier analysis of some 500 of the donors used high-throughput TCR beta sequencing to judge whether each TCR beta V gene segment behaved as functional or pseudogenic. To predict cytomegalovirus infection status, the study brought together high-throughput TCR immunosequencing, statistical association of individual TCRs with disease status, and machine learning. A later genetic analysis took genome-wide SNP genotypes for about 60% of the roughly 670 donors and used that subset as a discovery cohort. A separate validation cohort of about 110 different subjects was used in addition to the approximately 700-subject first cohort. General conclusions and limits of the study: A later analysis found that HLA-associated TCR beta chains were more clonally expanded and had lower generation probabilities than equally common non-associated chains. In this cohort, only TCR beta chains were sequenced, and detectable features were limited by the absence of alpha or paired-chain data. When HLA alleles, especially DR and DQ, strongly co-occurred, TCR associations were difficult to assign to individual alleles. An association between a missense DCLRE1C variant and V-gene and J-gene trimming of TCR beta chains was found in a later genetic analysis and replicated in an independent cohort. According to a later analysis, most CMV-associated TCR beta chains appeared to be HLA-restricted, and the HLA associations seemed to be driven largely by CMV exposure. Because some donors lacked HLA typing at each locus, the association tests relied only on the typed subset. Presence/absence analyses assumed roughly uniform sequencing depth across donors, an assumption that may not hold. A few of the identified cytomegalovirus-associated TCR beta chains were confirmed in vitro to be specific for cytomegalovirus antigens. The study listed 150 to 200 TCR beta chains as associated with cytomegalovirus. A later analysis found that TCR association rates varied across HLA loci, with DRB1 alleles showing the most associated TCRs and HLA-C alleles the fewest. A later analysis reported that several top co-occurrence clusters appeared linked to parvovirus B19, influenza, CMV and Epstein-Barr virus. CMV serostatus was the only immune exposure information available for the cohort. Specific HLA alleles were associated with 18,000 or so TCR beta sequences at a false discovery rate of 0.05 in a later analysis. Because the 87-base-pair reads could not distinguish some IMGT-functional V segments, including TRBV6-2 and TRBV6-3, those segments were excluded. It was suggested by the authors that the approach could potentially be generalized to other disease states and immunological phenotypes. A later genetic analysis reported fewer N-insertions in productive TCRs among donors in an Asian-associated ancestry cluster than the roughly 670-donor mean. Linkage disequilibrium might explain the correlated functional status among segregating V segments, but an unknown experimental factor could not be excluded. In both the original and validation cohorts, the classifier was reported to diagnose cytomegalovirus status with high specificity and sensitivity. A further reported finding was that TCR beta sequences accurately predicted the HLA-A and HLA-B alleles for most subjects in the first cohort. An earlier analysis of 587 of the donors showed that most TCR beta V segments appeared in productive rearrangements either about 87% or about 30% of the time, which broadly matched IMGT annotations. Most TCR sequences were observed very rarely across donors, whereas some public TCRs were present in many individuals. The earlier analysis of approximately 540 of the donors excluded seventeen rarely observed V segments, including chromosome 9 orphons, because counts were too low. A group of highly shared sequence variants was considered likely to be a technical artifact of the sequencing pipeline.

The cohort consisted of hundreds of healthy bone marrow donors. At the time of sampling, every cohort member was nominally healthy, though immune exposures that went unrecorded were likely present. The donor was CMV seropositive and belonged to the group of more than 250 seropositive cohort members. Each donor provided a peripheral blood sample, and peripheral blood mononuclear cells were used for TCR beta sequencing. Genomic DNA extraction from the blood cell samples was performed with the Qiagen DNeasy Blood Extraction Kit. Trimming at the junction amounts to 0 bases on V and 5 bases on J, and the germline ends lie 5 bases apart. Taken from the germline V gene, the CDR1 and CDR2 loops are LGHNA and YNFKEQ. Including cysteine and phenylalanine, the CDR3 has 13 amino acids. Left in the record is the CDR3 DNA by itself, 39 bases read in frame from the first base. Worth noting for this clone: Its recognized antigen is unknown. Base-call qualities are not available, and no considerably larger clone is one nucleotide away.

Libraries came from the immunoSEQ multiplex PCR assay. For the multiplex PCR, a mixture combining 60 forward primers for TCR Vbeta segments and 13 reverse primers for TCR Jbeta segments was used. The CDR3 region of rearranged TCR beta genes was amplified from genomic DNA by a multiplex PCR assay. Amplified TCR beta libraries were sequenced as 87-base-pair reads on the Illumina HiSeq System. The original pipeline was this. A later analysis tallied tens of millions of unique TCR beta chains across the 550 to 850 repertoires, and about 10 million of those chains were shared by two or more donors. To remove PCR and sequencing errors, raw reads were error-corrected and collapsed into unique sequences using a nearest-neighbor algorithm that merged closely related sequences. CDR3 sequences were aligned to IMGT reference sequences to assign V, D and J gene segments. For a sequence to be retained, a match of at least six nucleotides was required to both a V gene segment and a J gene segment. A rearrangement counted as productive if the CDR3 had no stop codons and remained in frame with V and J, and every other rearrangement counted as non-productive. Following IMGT convention, CDR3 was defined as the stretch from the second conserved V-encoded cysteine up to the conserved J-encoded phenylalanine. The earlier analysis of some 600 of the donors excluded sequences that lacked an unambiguous match to a single V gene segment. An earlier analysis of several hundred of the donors called V segments functional above 56.7% productive rearrangements and segregating when the between-donor standard deviation exceeded 5%. A statistical classification framework was built to diagnose cytomegalovirus status from the catalog of TCR beta chain sequences. A later analysis assigned V and J genes by comparing TCR nucleotide sequences with IMGT/GENE-DB human TR gene sequences. A later analysis assigned CDR3 sequences and most-parsimonious VDJ recombination scenarios with the TCRdist pipeline. In a later analysis, every TCR beta chain was defined by the combination of its CDR3 amino acid sequence and its V-gene family, and reads without a unique V-gene family were dropped. A later analysis removed nearly 600 highly shared, low-generation-probability nucleotide sequences to deal with suspected cross-contamination and a sequencing artifact. In a later analysis, a clonal expansion index was calculated for each public chain from normalized within-repertoire ranks of inferred template counts. A later analysis computed generation probabilities with a VDJ recombination model fitted to out-of-frame rearrangements, and checked the results against IGoR. A later analysis scored TCR-TCR, TCR-HLA and TCR-CMV co-occurrence with hypergeometric tests, applying a repertoire-size bias correction to TCR pairs. To estimate false discovery rates, a later analysis permuted the HLA or CMV assignments 20 times. In a later analysis, co-occurring TCRs were grouped with DBSCAN, and TCRdist sequence similarity was added when clustering was performed within HLA-allele-positive subsets. Co-occurrence clustering excluded repertoires with fewer than 30,000 or more than 120,000 public chains, plus five with anomalous nucleotide sharing. Imported from immuneACCESS, the table was reduced by TCRdb to in-frame sequences with V and J called. These copies leave out some clones; in studies compared against another copy, an unresolved V gene accounts for under half, and the cause of the remainder is not known. Clone size and V and J calls were adopted from that table, with D and trimming inferred from the DNA. Present in this sample are about 120,000 clones, 75% of which were seen just once. The biggest ten clones account for less than 3.5% of the sample.

Recombination linked TRBV4-2 to TRBJ1-5; a tentative D call is TRBD1 (5 bases match). This clonotype was obtained from a woman between 40 and 55 years old in good health and CMV-seropositive. Sample: PBMCs. The nucleotide sequence is TGTGCCAGCAGCCAAGACAGGGATCAGCCCCAGCATTTT. This translates into CASSQDRDQPQHF.